This T cell receptor (beta chain) was sequenced in a study of T cells after yellow fever vaccination. Study results and caveats: A secondary response was less intense yet reached its peak sooner, at day 5 versus 15.

TCRdb passed the 5' RACE reads through MiXCR, listing each CDR3 protein once. The sample gives around 340,000 distinct CDR3 sequences, about 12% of which show up once; around 3% is in the top ten. About this clonotype itself: Its antigen is not known.

Germline V gene data show CDR1 as SGHAT and CDR2 as FQNNGV. Trimming left V 1 base short and J 11 bases short, with 15 bases between. CDR3 length: 14 residues. The source material was CD4+ T cells sorted from PBMCs, sampled 15 days after the yellow fever booster vaccination. The receptor's source is a young man who received the YFV17D yellow fever vaccine. V usage is TRBV11-2 and J usage is TRBJ2-1; D call uncertain. For the CDR3, the DNA is TGTGCCAGCAGCTTAGGGGCCGGTGGAGATAAGCAGTTCTTC. The encoded protein is CASSLGAGGDKQFF.